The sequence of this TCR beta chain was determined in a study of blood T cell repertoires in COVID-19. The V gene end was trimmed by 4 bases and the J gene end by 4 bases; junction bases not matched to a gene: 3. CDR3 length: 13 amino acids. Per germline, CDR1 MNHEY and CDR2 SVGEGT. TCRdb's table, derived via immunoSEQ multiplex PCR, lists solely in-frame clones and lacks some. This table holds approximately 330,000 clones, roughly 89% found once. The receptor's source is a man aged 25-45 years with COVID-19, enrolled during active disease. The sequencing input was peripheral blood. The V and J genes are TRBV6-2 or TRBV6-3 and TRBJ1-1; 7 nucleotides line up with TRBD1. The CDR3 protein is CASSFSGGTEAFF. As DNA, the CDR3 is TGTGCCAGCAGTTTCTCAGGGGGCACTGAAGCTTTCTTT.